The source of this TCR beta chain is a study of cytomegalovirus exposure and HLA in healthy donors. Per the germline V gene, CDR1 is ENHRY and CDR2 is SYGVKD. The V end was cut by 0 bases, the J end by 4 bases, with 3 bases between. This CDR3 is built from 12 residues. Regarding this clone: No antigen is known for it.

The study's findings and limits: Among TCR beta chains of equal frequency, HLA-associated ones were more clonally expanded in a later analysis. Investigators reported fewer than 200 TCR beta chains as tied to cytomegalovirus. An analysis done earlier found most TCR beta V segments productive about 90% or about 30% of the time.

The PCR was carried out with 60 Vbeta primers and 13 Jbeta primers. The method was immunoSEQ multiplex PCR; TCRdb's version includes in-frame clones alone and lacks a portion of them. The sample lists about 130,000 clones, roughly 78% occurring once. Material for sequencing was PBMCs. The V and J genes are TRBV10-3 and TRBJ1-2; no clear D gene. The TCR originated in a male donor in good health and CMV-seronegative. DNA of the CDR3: TGTGCCATCAGTGAGTCGGCCTATGGCTACACCTTC. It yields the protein CAISESAYGYTF.